These 8 T cell receptor beta chains originate from one sample sequenced in a study of blood T cell repertoires in COVID-19. Assay used: immunoSEQ multiplex PCR; TCRdb lists only in-frame clones, some missing. This sample carries 280,000 or so clones, around nine tenths of them seen once, and the ten largest clones take roughly 6.3%. Sequencing was carried out using PBMCs or T cells enriched from blood (not recorded which). The receptor set was obtained from a woman aged 40 to 55 who had recovered from COVID-19.

The V gene is TRBV9, the J gene TRBJ2-2, with D unresolved. The CDR3 length is 14 residues. CDR1 SGDLS and CDR2 YYNGEE come from the germline V gene. Trimming cost V 3 bases and J 1 base, with 7 bases left between them. The CDR3 DNA reads TGTGCCAGCAGCGGCATCGGGAACACCGGGGAGCTGTTTTTT. This encodes CASSGIGNTGELFF.

This clone occurred a few times. Other DNA sequences in this specimen translate into the identical CDR3. This chain links TRBV20-1 with TRBJ2-5; TRBD2 matches at 13 bases. CDR1 and CDR2 from the germline V gene are DFQATT and SNEGSKA (reference sequence). The ends lost 3 bases at V and 0 bases at J; junction bases unmatched: 4. The CDR3 spans 16 residues. The CDR3 reads CSASRGLAGNQETQYF. The CDR3 DNA reads TGCAGTGCTAGTAGGGGACTAGCGGGGAACCAAGAGACCCAGTACTTC.

Regarding this clone: The junction does not match germline at one end; this may be a read error. The V call is TRBV7-7, the J call TRBJ2-1; D might be TRBD1 (7 bases). The CDR3 length is 17 residues. Germline V gene lookup returns CDR1 SSHAT and CDR2 FNYEAQ (reference sequence). CDR3 residues: CASSPKGGTGAGNEQFF. CDR3 nucleotides: TGTGCTAGCAGCCCCAAAGGGGGCACGGGGGCTGGCAATGAGCAGTTCTTC.

J is TRBJ2-6 and V is TRBV7-6; the D gene is possibly TRBD1 (6 bases). Germline loops: CDR1 SGHVS, CDR2 FNYEAQ. V was pared by 5 bases and J by 0 bases, with 14 bases between. CDR3 length: 17 amino acids. The CDR3 loop is CASSPGQPFSGANVLTF. The CDR3 coding sequence is TGTGCCAGCAGCCCAGGACAGCCCTTCTCTGGGGCCAACGTCCTGACTTTC. The complete variable domain, with remaining parts taken from reference TRBV7-6 and TRBJ2-6, reads GAGVSQSPRYKVTKRGQDVALRCDPISGHVSLYWYRQALGQGPEFLTYFNYEAQQDKSGLPNDRFSAERPEGSISTLTIQRTEQRDSAMYRCASSPGQPFSGANVLTFGAGSRLTVL.

The chain uses TRBV7-3 and TRBJ2-2; possibly TRBD2 for D (6 bases). Trimming left V 0 bases short and J 6 bases short, with 14 bases between. The CDR3 has 16 residues. Germline V gene lookup returns CDR1 SGHTA and CDR2 FQGTGA. CDR3 sequence: CASSLTGGGVPGELFF. CDR3 DNA sequence: TGTGCCAGCAGCTTAACTGGTGGAGGGGTGCCCGGGGAGCTGTTTTTT.

This clone was recorded a few times. The chain combines TRBV6-2 or TRBV6-3 with TRBJ2-1; maybe TRBD1 (8 bases). The CDR3 runs to 15 residues. CDR1 is MNHEY and CDR2 is SVGEGT in the germline V gene. V dropped 5 bases and J dropped 9 bases, with 20 bases sitting between them. The CDR3 sequence: CASSMDRVRGGEQFF. In DNA form, the CDR3 reads TGTGCCAGCAGTATGGACAGGGTGAGGGGGGGTGAGCAGTTCTTC.

A note on this clone: At the DNA level, this CDR3 is encoded by other sequences in the same sample as well. The gene calls are TRBV28 and TRBJ1-3, with a possible D match to TRBD1 (6 bases). This CDR3 comprises 14 residues. V was cut by 6 bases and J by 4 bases, with 13 bases left in between. Germline CDR1 and CDR2: MDHEN and SYDVKM. The CDR3 bases are TGTGCCAGCAGCCCACAGGGTAGCGGAAACACCATATATTTT. Residues: CASSPQGSGNTIYF.

The chain carries TRBV28 and TRBJ1-2; TRBD1 is a possible D gene (5 bases). CDR1 MDHEN and CDR2 SYDVKM come from the germline V gene. Trimming cost V 3 bases and J 4 bases, with 12 bases left between them. The CDR3 has 14 amino acids. The CDR3 DNA reads TGTGCCAGCAGTTTGTCGGGGGTACTCTATGGCTACACCTTC. Translating it yields CASSLSGVLYGYTF.